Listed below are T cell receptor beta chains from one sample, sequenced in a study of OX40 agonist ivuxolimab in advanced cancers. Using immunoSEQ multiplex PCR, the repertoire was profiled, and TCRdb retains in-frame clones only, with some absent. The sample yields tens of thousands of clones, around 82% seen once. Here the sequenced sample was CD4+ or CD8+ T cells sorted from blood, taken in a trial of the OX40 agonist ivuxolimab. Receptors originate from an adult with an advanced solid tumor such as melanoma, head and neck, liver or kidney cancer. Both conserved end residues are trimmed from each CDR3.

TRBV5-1 ATRDFNEQY
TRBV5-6 ASSRRRQGASEQY
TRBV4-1 ASSPSPGARQPQH
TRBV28 ASNGYGQGAMGQY
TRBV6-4 ASSARSVGTEAF
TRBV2 ASRRDRGQGKNIQY
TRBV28 ASSLGGAMNTEAF
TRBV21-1 ASSKSYRHLSNQPQH
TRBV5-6 ASSLGRTQKQY
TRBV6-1 ASTVDTDNEQF
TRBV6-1 ASSTGEQPQH
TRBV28 ASSSYSNEQF
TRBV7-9 ASSSGTRVPYEQY
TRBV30 AWSVTGFEQY
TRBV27 ASSQWPLELYGYT
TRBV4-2 ASSFTGGYEQY
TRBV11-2 ASSLARDQPQH
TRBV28 ASSGREQY
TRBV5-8 ASRPRGGSRGKQF
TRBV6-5 ASSPLEREKLF
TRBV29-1 SVGHNYGYT
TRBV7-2 ASSLNFGDTQY
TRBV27 ASSRAGGTDTQY
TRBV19 ASSPTTGWGEKLF
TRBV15 ATSREGGIYQPQH
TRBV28 ASSSKIGYT
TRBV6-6 ASSYEGYNSPLH
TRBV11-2 ASSLLGNPPNTGELF
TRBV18 ASSRREGSYEQY
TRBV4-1 ASSQDGSYNQPQH
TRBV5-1 ASTRDSSDTGELF
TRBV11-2 ASSLWVATEAF
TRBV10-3 AISETRGSYEQY
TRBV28 ASSLRLGQGNSPLH
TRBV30 AWSVFGTKYNEQF
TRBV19 ASSIAGEEDYGYT
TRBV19 ASSGVQLGKNIQY
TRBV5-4 ASSLGGQQNEKLF
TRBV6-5 ASREGAETQY
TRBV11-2 ASSSGVAGELF
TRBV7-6 ASSPSSETQY
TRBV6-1 ASRSGGAMKTQY
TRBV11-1 ASSPISYGQQETQY
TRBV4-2 ASSQDSRTDTQY
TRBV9 ASSVGRGVRVATGELF
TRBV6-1 ASSEPRVLYGYT
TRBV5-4 ASSFRDGGVDEQF
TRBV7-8 ASSLNGLVNNEQF
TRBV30 AWSYGQGAGGTQY
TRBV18 ASSPNTGSPDTQY
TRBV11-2 ASSSGLAGGYFNEQF
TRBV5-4 ASSRTGGTEAF
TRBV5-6 ASSRTRGSSNQPQH
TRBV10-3 AISPGPSSYNEQF
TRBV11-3 ASSLGGGASETQY
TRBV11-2 ASSFGTRNTGELF
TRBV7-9 ASSRKETQY
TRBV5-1 ASGGQGPDTQY
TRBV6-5 ASSRDRDPSYEQY
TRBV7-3 ASSSGKGVDQY